These 12 T cell receptor beta chains were sequenced from one sample in a study of shared clonotypes between healthy human individuals. CD45RO-negative, CCR7-positively selected cells formed the naive CD8 fraction, excluding terminally differentiated effector memory CD45RA+ cells. This table comes from immunoSEQ multiplex PCR, and its TCRdb copy is limited to in-frame clones, with some not included. The repertoire holds 650,000 to 800,000 clones, with about 91% as singletons. The sequencing input was naive CD8+ T cells sorted from blood. Receptors originate from a man younger than 40 in good health.

Regarding this clone: One end of the junction is discordant with germline, which a read error may explain. The rearrangement links TRBV6-5 to TRBJ2-7, with a possible D match to TRBD2 (6 bases). The CDR3 consists of 13 residues. CDR1 MNHEY and CDR2 SVGAGI come from the germline V gene. CDR3 in amino acids: CASSSGPYYVQYF. The CDR3 DNA is TGTGCCAGCAGCAGCGGGCCGTACTACGTGCAGTACTTC.

This sequence joins TRBV10-1 and TRBJ2-5; the match to TRBD1 covers 10 bases. This CDR3 comprises 14 residues. J lost 1 base, V lost 6 bases, and 2 bases had no gene match. The germline V gene has CDR1 WNHNN and CDR2 SYGVQD (reference sequence). CDR3 region: CASSDRGLQETQYF. The CDR3 coding sequence is TGCGCCAGCAGCGACAGGGGGCTCCAAGAGACCCAGTACTTC.

The chain employs TRBV15 and TRBJ2-7; 7 bases are a match to TRBD2. J gave up 4 bases and V 3 bases, and 6 bases lay outside the gene matches. The germline gives CDR1 LNHNV, CDR2 YYDKDF (reference sequence). There are 14 residues in the CDR3. Here the CDR3 reads CATSSGRLGYEQYF. In DNA, the CDR3 is TGTGCCACCAGCAGCGGGAGGTTGGGTTACGAGCAGTACTTC.

To note about this clone: This sample includes further DNA sequences coding for the same CDR3. The rearrangement uses TRBV4-1 and TRBJ2-7; D may be TRBD1 (6 bases). CDR1 MGHRA and CDR2 YSYEKL come from the germline V gene. The V and J ends lost 3 bases and 2 bases respectively, with 8 bases between them. This CDR3 is built from 13 residues. The chain's CDR3 is CASSQGTTYEQYF. In DNA form, the CDR3 reads TGCGCCAGCAGCCAGGGGACAACCTACGAGCAGTACTTC.

The chain links TRBV19 to TRBJ1-5, with 7 bases identical to TRBD1. CDR3 length: 16 amino acids. Unmatched junction bases numbered 15, after V lost 4 bases and J lost 9 bases. In germline, CDR1 is LNHDA, CDR2 SQIVND (reference sequence). CDR3 bases: TGTGCCAGTAGTACACTCCTGACAGGGAGGAGATTGCCCCAGCATTTT. Protein product: CASSTLLTGRRLPQHF.

On this clone itself: At one boundary the junction diverges from the germline segment, which might be a read error. The chain combines TRBV7-6 with TRBJ2-7; TRBD2 aligns across 9 bases. This CDR3 has 17 amino acids. The germline CDR1 and CDR2 sequences are SGHVS and FNYEAQ. CDR3 loop: CASSLKTSGSNSFEQYF. The CDR3 DNA reads TGTGCCAGCAGCTTAAAGACTAGCGGCTCCAATTCCTTCGAGCAGTACTTC.

The chain is built from TRBV28 and TRBJ2-7, with 7 bases lining up with TRBD1. The ends lost 4 bases at V and 3 bases at J; junction bases unmatched: 15. The CDR3 covers 17 residues. The germline V gene has CDR1 MDHEN and CDR2 SYDVKM. For the CDR3, the DNA is TGTGCCAGCAGTTCCCTAGGCTGGGACAGCCTTAACTACGAGCAGTACTTC. This translates into CASSSLGWDSLNYEQYF.

The sample holds one count of this clone. This chain uses TRBV9 with TRBJ2-3; no clear D. Between the trimmed V and J ends, which lost 4 bases and 3 bases, there was a span of 6 bases. Germline assignment: CDR1 SGDLS and CDR2 YYNGEE. This CDR3 contains 12 residues. The CDR3 sequence: CASSIGTDTQYF. The DNA for the CDR3 is TGTGCCAGCAGCATAGGAACAGATACGCAGTATTTT.

The rearrangement joins TRBV6-5 to TRBJ2-7; D gene ambiguous. This CDR3 contains 11 residues. The germline V gene has CDR1 MNHEY and CDR2 SVGAGI. V lost 2 bases, J lost 7 bases, and 6 bases lay in between. CDR3 coding DNA: TGTGCCAGCAGTTACCTCTCTGAGCAGTACTTC. It translates to CASSYLSEQYF.

The chain uses TRBV5-4 and TRBJ2-5; D is unresolved. The CDR3 contains 16 residues. The germline gives CDR1 SGHNT, CDR2 YYREEE (reference sequence). V lost 0 bases and J lost 2, with 14 bases in between. The DNA of the CDR3 is TGTGCCAGCAGCTTGGGCTTAGGAGACGGACAAGAGACCCAGTACTTC. Translating gives CASSLGLGDGQETQYF.

The V gene is TRBV7-9, the J gene TRBJ2-1, with a tentative D call TRBD2 (5 bases). The V gene's germline CDR1 is SEHNR and CDR2 FQNEAQ (reference sequence). Trimming cost V 2 bases and J 9 bases, with 20 bases left between them. This CDR3 has 16 residues. CDR3 in DNA: TGTGCCAGCAGCTTACAGGCTAGCATCAACCTCCCTGAGCAGTTCTTC. Translated: CASSLQASINLPEQFF.

The chain joins TRBV21-1 to TRBJ2-3; TRBD2 reflects the table's D call only, with no check against the DNA. TRBV21-1 is listed as a pseudogene. The CDR3 runs to 18 residues. Here the CDR3 reads CASLGPGGPLYSTDTQYF. The CDR3 nucleotides read TGTGCCAGCCTCGGACCGGGAGGGCCGCTGTATAGCACAGATACGCAGTATTTT.